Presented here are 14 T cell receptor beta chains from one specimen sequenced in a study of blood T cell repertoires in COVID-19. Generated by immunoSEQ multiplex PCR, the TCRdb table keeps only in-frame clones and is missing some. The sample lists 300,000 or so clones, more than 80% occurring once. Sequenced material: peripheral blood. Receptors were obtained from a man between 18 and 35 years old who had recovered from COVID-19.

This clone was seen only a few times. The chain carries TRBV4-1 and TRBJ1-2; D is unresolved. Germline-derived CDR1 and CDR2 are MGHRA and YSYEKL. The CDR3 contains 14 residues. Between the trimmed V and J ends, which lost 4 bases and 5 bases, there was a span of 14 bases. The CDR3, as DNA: TGCGCCAGCAGCCCTGGGGAGGTAATATATGGCTACACCTTC. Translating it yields CASSPGEVIYGYTF.

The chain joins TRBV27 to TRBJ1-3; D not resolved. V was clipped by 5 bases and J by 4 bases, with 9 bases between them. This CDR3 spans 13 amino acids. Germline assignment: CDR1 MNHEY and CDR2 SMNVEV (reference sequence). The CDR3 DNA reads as TGTGCCAGCAGTAATTCAGGAGGAAACACCATATATTTT. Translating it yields CASSNSGGNTIYF.

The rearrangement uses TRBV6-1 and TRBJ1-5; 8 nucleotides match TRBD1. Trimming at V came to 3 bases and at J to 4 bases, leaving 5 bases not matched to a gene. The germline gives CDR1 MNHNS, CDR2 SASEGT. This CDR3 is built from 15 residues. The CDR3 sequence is CASSEAGGTNQPQHF. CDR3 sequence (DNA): TGTGCCAGCAGTGAGGCAGGGGGCACGAATCAGCCCCAGCATTTT.

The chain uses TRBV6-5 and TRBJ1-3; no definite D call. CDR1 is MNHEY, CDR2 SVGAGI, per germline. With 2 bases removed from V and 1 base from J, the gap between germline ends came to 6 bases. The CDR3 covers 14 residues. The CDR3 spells CASSYTGSGNTIYF. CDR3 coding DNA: TGTGCCAGCAGTTACACGGGGTCTGGAAACACCATATATTTT.

The CDR3: CASSYLPTGGFYEQYF. CDR3 in DNA: TGTGCCAGCAGTTACCTCCCGACAGGGGGCTTCTACGAGCAGTACTTC. This chain uses TRBV6-6 with TRBJ2-7; TRBD1 agrees at 10 bases. Trimming cost V 2 bases and J 3 bases; bases outside gene matches: 7. CDR1 MNHNY and CDR2 SVGAGI come from the germline V gene (reference sequence). The CDR3 runs to 16 residues.

The CDR3 reads CASSYSSNTEAFF. The CDR3 nucleotides are TGTGCCAGCAGTTACTCCTCTAACACTGAAGCTTTCTTT. The chain is built from TRBV6-5 and TRBJ1-1; no clear D gene. Germline values: CDR1 MNHEY, CDR2 SVGAGI. The CDR3 covers 13 residues. Between the trimmed V and J ends, which lost 0 bases and 2 bases, there was a span of 4 bases.

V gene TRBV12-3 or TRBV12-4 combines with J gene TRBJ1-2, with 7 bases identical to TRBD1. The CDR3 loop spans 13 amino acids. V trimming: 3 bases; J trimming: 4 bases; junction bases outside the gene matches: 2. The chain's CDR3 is CASSLGQIYGYTF. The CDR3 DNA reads TGTGCCAGCAGTTTGGGACAGATCTATGGCTACACCTTC.

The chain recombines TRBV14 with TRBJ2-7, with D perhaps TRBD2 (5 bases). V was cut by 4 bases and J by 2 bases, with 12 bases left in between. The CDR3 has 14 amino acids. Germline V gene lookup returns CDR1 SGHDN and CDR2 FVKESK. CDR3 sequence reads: CASSLGSPAYEQYF. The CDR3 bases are TGTGCCAGCAGCCTGGGGAGTCCGGCCTACGAGCAGTACTTC. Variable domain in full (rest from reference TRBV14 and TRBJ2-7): EAGVTQFPSHSVIEKGQTVTLRCDPISGHDNLYWYRRVMGKEIKFLLHFVKESKQDESGMPNNRFLAERTGGTYSTLKVQPAELEDSGVYFCASSLGSPAYEQYFGPGTRLTVT.

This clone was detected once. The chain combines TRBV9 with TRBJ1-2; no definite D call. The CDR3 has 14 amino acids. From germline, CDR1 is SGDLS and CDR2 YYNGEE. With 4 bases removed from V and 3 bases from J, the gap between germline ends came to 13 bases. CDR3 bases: TGTGCCAGCAGCTTCGCCCACAGAGACTATGGCTACACCTTC. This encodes CASSFAHRDYGYTF.

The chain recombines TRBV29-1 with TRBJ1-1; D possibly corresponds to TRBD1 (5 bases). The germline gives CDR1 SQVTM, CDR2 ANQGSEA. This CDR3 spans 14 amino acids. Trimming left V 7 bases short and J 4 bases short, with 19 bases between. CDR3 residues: CSAWTAGESTEAFF. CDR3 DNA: TGCAGCGCATGGACGGCGGGGGAAAGCACTGAAGCTTTCTTT.

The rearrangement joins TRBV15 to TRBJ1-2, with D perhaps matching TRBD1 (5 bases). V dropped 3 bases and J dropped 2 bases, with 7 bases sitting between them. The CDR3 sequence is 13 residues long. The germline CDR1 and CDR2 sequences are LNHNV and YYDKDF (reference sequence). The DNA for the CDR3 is TGTGCCACCAGCAGCAGGACAAACTATGGCTACACCTTC. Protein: CATSSRTNYGYTF.

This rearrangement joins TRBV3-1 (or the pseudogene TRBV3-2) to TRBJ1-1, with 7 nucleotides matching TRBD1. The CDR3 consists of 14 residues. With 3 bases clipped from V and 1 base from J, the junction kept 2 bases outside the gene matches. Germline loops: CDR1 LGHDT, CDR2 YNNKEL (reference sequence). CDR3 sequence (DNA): TGTGCCAGCAGCCATGGGACAGAGAACACTGAAGCTTTCTTT. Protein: CASSHGTENTEAFF.

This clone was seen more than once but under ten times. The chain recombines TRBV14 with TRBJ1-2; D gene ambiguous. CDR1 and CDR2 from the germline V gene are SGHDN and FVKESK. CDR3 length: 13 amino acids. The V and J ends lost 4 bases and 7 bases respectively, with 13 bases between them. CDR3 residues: CASSPPGRSGYTF. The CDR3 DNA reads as TGTGCCAGCAGCCCTCCGGGTAGGTCTGGCTACACCTTC.

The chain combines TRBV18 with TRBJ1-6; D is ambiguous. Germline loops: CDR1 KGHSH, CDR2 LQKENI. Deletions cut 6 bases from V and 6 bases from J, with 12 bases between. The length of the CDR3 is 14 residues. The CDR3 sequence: CASSPDTVNSPLHF. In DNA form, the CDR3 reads TGTGCCAGCTCCCCAGACACCGTTAATTCACCCCTCCACTTT.